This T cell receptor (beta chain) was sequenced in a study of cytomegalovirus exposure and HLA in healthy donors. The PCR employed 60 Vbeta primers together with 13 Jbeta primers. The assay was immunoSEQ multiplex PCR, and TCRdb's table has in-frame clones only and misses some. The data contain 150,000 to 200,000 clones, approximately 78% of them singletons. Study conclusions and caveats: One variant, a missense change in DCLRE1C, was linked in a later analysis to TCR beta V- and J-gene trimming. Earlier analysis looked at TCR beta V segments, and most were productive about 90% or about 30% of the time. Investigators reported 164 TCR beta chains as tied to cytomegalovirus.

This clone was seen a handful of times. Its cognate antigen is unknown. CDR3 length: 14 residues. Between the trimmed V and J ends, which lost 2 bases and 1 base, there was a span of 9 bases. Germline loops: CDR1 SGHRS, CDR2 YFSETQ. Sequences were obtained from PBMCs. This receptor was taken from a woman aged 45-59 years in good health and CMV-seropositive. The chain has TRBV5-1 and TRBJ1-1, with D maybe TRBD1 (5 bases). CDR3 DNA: TGCGCCAGCAGCTTCAGCGGGGGGAACACTGAAGCTTTCTTT. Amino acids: CASSFSGGNTEAFF. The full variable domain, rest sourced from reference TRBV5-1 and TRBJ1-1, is KAGVTQTPRYLIKTRGQQVTLSCSPISGHRSVSWYQQTPGQGLQFLFEYFSETQRNKGNFPGRFSGRQFSNSRSEMNVSTLELGDSALYLCASSFSGGNTEAFFGQGTRLTVV.